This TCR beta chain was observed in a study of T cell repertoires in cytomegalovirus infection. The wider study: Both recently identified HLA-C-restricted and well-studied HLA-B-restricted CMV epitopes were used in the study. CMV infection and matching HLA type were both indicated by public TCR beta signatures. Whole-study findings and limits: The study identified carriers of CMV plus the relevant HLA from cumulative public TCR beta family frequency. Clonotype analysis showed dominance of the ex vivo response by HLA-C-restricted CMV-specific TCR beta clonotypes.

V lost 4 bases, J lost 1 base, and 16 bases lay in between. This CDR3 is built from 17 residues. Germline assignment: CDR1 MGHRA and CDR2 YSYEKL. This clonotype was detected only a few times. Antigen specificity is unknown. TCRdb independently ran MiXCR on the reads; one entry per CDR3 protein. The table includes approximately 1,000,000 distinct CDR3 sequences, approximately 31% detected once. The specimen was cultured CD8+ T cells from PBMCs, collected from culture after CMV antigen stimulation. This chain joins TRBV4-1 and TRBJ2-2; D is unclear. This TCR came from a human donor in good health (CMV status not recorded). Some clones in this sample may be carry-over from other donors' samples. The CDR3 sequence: CASSPPGRAGNTGELFF. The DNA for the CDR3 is TGCGCCAGCAGCCCCCCCGGTCGTGCAGGGAACACCGGGGAGCTGTTTTTT.